Each of the 10 T cell receptor beta chains below was sequenced from the same sample in a study of T-cell reconstitution after alpha-beta-depleted transplantation in children. Unique molecular identifiers were used to barcode this TCRbeta library. A single record per CDR3 protein comes from TCRdb applying MiXCR to the PCR reads. The sample lists over 70,000 distinct CDR3 sequences; more than 10% were seen once. The material sequenced was PBMCs from the stem cell graft donor, taken from the stem cell graft. Every receptor here comes from a human donor who donated a stem cell graft to a child with inherited bone marrow failure.

This clonotype was seen repeatedly, ten times or more. This chain joins TRBV20-1 and TRBJ2-3; 13 bases agree with TRBD2. The CDR3 has 17 amino acids. CDR1 DFQATT and CDR2 SNEGSKA come from the germline V gene (reference sequence). V lost 0 bases to trimming and J lost 6 bases; unmatched junction nucleotides: 9. CDR3 in DNA: TGCAGTGCTAGAGATCCCACTAGCGGGGGGGCCGGGGATACGCAGTATTTT. Encoded protein: CSARDPTSGGAGDTQYF.

This sequence joins TRBV11-2 and TRBJ2-1; 10 nucleotides align to TRBD2. CDR3 size: 15 residues. Germline CDR1 and CDR2: SGHAT and FQNNGV. V shed 5 bases, J shed 4 bases, and the junction held 5 bases outside the gene matches. For the CDR3, the DNA is TGTGCCAGCAGCCTTCAGACTAGCGGGTACAATGAGCAGTTCTTC. The encoded protein is CASSLQTSGYNEQFF.

This clonotype was seen at least ten times. The chain links TRBV7-9 to TRBJ2-7; D might be TRBD1 (6 bases). V lost 5 bases and J lost 2, with 19 bases in between. CDR1 and CDR2 (germline): SEHNR, FQNEAQ (reference sequence). The CDR3 contains 16 residues. The CDR3: CASSPYTGTHPYEQYF. Here the CDR3 DNA reads TGTGCCAGCAGCCCCTATACCGGGACACATCCCTACGAGCAGTACTTC.

This chain uses TRBV10-3 with TRBJ1-2; 7 bases agree with TRBD1. The J segment lost 4 bases and the V segment lost 6 bases, leaving 5 bases of the junction unmatched. The CDR3 consists of 13 residues. Germline V gene lookup returns CDR1 ENHRY and CDR2 SYGVKD. The CDR3 is CAISGQVGYGYTF. Here the CDR3 DNA reads TGTGCCATCAGCGGACAGGTTGGCTATGGCTACACCTTC.

The chain combines TRBV3-1 with TRBJ1-4; possibly TRBD1 for D (6 bases). V was clipped by 0 bases and J by 5 bases, with 10 bases between them. Germline values: CDR1 LGHDT, CDR2 YNNKEL (reference sequence). This CDR3 is built from 15 residues. The chain's CDR3 is CASSQDGQPNEKLFF. For the CDR3, the DNA is TGTGCCAGCAGCCAAGATGGACAGCCAAATGAAAAACTGTTTTTT. The complete variable domain, with remaining parts taken from reference TRBV3-1 and TRBJ1-4, reads DTAVSQTPKYLVTQMGNDKSIKCEQNLGHDTMYWYKQDSKKFLKIMFSYNNKELIINETVPNRFSPKSPDKAHLNLHINSLELGDSAVYFCASSQDGQPNEKLFFGSGTQLSVL.

This clonotype was recorded many times. This sequence joins TRBV7-9 and TRBJ2-7, with 10 bases lining up with TRBD1. CDR1 and CDR2 from the germline V gene are SEHNR and FQNEAQ (reference sequence). There are 17 residues in the CDR3. V shed 2 bases and J 4 bases; nucleotides not matched to a gene: 11. CDR3 loop: CASSLWGRQGARYEQYF. CDR3 nucleotides: TGTGCCAGCAGCTTATGGGGACGACAGGGGGCTCGATACGAGCAGTACTTC.

This clonotype has at least ten counts. This rearrangement joins TRBV12-3 or TRBV12-4 to TRBJ2-5, with 10 bases fitting TRBD2. V was pared by 2 bases and J by 0 bases, with 6 bases of the junction left unmatched. The CDR3 is 17 amino acids. The CDR3 DNA is TGTGCCAGCAGTTTACCGAGCGGGAGGGCCAACCAAGAGACCCAGTACTTC. Its protein is CASSLPSGRANQETQYF.

This clonotype has a count of ten or more. The CDR3 DNA follows: TGCGCCAGCAGCTCTACAACTGAAGCTTTCTTT. It is translated as CASSSTTEAFF. The chain employs TRBV5-1 and TRBJ1-1; D call uncertain. Trimming removed 3 bases from V and 5 bases from J, with 5 bases in between. Germline V lookup: CDR1 SGHRS, CDR2 YFSETQ. CDR3 length: 11 residues.

A note on this clonotype: One base away lies a much larger clone, so this may be a sequencing read error. The genes are TRBV29-1 and TRBJ2-2; D unclear. This CDR3 is built from 10 residues. Trimming shortened V by 6 bases and J by 7 bases, and 6 bases separated the two germline ends. Germline V gene sequence: CDR1 SQVTM, CDR2 ANQGSEA. This chain's CDR3 is CSVSDGELFF. The CDR3 DNA is TGCAGCGTGTCGGACGGGGAGCTGTTTTTT.

The chain has TRBV11-3 and TRBJ2-3; perhaps D is TRBD1 or TRBD2 (5 bases each). The CDR3 loop spans 15 amino acids. Trimming took 2 bases from V and 1 from J, leaving 10 bases between them. The V gene's germline CDR1 is SGHNT and CDR2 YENEEA. CDR3 protein: CASSLREGGTDTQYF. The CDR3, as DNA: TGTGCCAGCAGCTTACGGGAAGGGGGCACAGATACGCAGTATTTT.